This T cell receptor beta chain was identified during a study of T cell responses to AZD1222 COVID-19 vaccine. Findings of the study overall: Sampling captured repertoires only after the peak T cell response.

Profiling relied on immunoSEQ multiplex PCR, and the TCRdb table lists in-frame clones only, not all of them. The repertoire holds more than 130,000 clones, with 90% as singletons. Per germline, CDR1 SGHTA and CDR2 FQGNSA. The CDR3 runs 15 residues. The V and J ends lost 4 bases and 3 bases respectively, with 15 bases between them. Comments on this clone: Its target is not known.

The sequence came from an adult in good health. The sample consisted of peripheral blood, taken on day 0 of AZD1222 vaccination. V and J are TRBV7-2 and TRBJ1-2; D is uncertain. Written as DNA, the CDR3 is TGTGCCAGCAGCTCGAAGGGTGGGGATCACTATGGCTACACCTTC. Encoded protein: CASSSKGGDHYGYTF.